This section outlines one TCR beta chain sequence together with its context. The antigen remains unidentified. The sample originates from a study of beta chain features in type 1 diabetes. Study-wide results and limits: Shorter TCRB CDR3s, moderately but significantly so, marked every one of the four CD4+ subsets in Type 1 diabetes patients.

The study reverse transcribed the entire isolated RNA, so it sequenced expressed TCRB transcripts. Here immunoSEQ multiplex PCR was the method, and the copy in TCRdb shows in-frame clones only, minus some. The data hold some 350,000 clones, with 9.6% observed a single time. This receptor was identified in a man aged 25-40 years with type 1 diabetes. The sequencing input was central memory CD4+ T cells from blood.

The CDR3 spells CASSPVDSSSYNEQFF. For the CDR3, the DNA is TGCGCCAGCAGCCCGGTGGACAGCAGCTCCTACAATGAGCAGTTCTTC. This chain uses TRBV5-1 with TRBJ2-1; tentatively, D is TRBD1 (6 bases). Germline values: CDR1 SGHRS, CDR2 YFSETQ. With 4 bases removed from V and 0 bases from J, the gap between germline ends came to 14 bases. CDR3 length: 16 amino acids.